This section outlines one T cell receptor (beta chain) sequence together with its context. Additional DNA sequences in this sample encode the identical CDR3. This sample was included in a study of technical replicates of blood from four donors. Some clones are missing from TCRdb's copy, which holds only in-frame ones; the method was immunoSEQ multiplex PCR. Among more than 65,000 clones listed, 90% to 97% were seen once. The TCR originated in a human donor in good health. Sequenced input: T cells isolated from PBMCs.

The CDR3 DNA reads TGTGCCAGCAGCGTAGGAGCTAACACTGAAGCTTTCTTT. This codes for CASSVGANTEAFF. The V gene is TRBV9, the J gene TRBJ1-1; D gene uncertain. Between the trimmed V and J ends, which lost 0 bases and 2 bases, there was a span of 5 bases. The CDR3 loop spans 13 amino acids. The germline CDR1 and CDR2 sequences are SGDLS and YYNGEE.